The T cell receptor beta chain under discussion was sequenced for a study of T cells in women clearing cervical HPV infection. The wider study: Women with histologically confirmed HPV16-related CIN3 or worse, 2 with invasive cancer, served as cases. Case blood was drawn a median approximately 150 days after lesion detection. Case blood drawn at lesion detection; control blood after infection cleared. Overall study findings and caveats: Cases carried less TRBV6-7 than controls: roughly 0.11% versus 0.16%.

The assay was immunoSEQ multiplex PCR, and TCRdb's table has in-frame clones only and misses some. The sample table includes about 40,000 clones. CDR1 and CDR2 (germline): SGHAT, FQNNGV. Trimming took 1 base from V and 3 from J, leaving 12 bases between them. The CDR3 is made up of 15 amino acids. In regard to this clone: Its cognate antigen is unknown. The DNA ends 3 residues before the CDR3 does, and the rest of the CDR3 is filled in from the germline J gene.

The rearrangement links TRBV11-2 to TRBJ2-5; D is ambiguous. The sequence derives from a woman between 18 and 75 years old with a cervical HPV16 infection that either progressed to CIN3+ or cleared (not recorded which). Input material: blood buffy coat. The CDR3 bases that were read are TGTGCCAGCAGCTTAGGCTCTAGTTTGGAAGAGACC. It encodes CASSLGSSLEET. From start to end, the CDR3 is CASSLGSSLEETQYF.